This T cell receptor (beta chain) is from a study of neurological immune-mediated disorders. Overall study results and limits: Repertoires from 18 of 34 multiple sclerosis patients grouped phylogenetically into a related-CDR3 cluster, suggesting a possible signature.

This clonotype was found many times. Its antigen is not known. The unsorted libraries were generated from a total of 2 million PBMCs, which had been stored in RNAlater at -80 C. MiXCR was run by TCRdb on the 5' RACE reads, yielding one entry per CDR3 protein. This sample has over 35,000 distinct CDR3 sequences; about 2.3% occur once, and the top ten carry roughly 12%. The CDR3 consists of 18 residues. Trimming removed 8 bases from V and 1 base from J, with 26 bases in between. Per the germline V gene, CDR1 is MNHEY and CDR2 is SMNVEV (reference sequence). The sequencing input was PBMCs. The clonotype comes from a man aged 25 to 40 with multiple sclerosis. The gene calls are TRBV27 and TRBJ1-1, with D perhaps TRBD1 (5 bases). CDR3 protein: CASSLRAGGSARNTEAFF. In DNA, the CDR3 is TGTGCCAGCTCCCTCAGGGCGGGGGGGAGCGCACGGAACACTGAAGCTTTCTTT.